This record covers a single T cell receptor beta chain. These data are taken from a study of blood T cell repertoires in COVID-19. Study summary: The United States, Italy and Spain supplied acute and convalescent COVID-19 samples.

Assay: immunoSEQ multiplex PCR; the TCRdb copy retains only in-frame clones and omits some. Here the sample spans 350,000 or so clones, more than 85% being singletons. Those who participated ranged in age from roughly 18 to 90 years and resided in about two dozen US areas. The V gene end was trimmed by 0 bases and the J gene end by 9 bases; junction bases not matched to a gene: 10. This CDR3 contains 15 residues. The germline CDR1 and CDR2 sequences are SGHRS and YFSETQ. The rearrangement uses TRBV5-1 and TRBJ2-5; the match to TRBD1 covers 8 bases. The sample taken for sequencing was PBMCs or T cells enriched from blood (not recorded which). This receptor was taken from a woman aged 25 to 45 who had recovered from COVID-19. The CDR3 is CASSLGTGSLEAQYF. The CDR3 region has the DNA TGCGCCAGCAGCTTGGGGACAGGGAGCCTTGAGGCCCAGTACTTC.